The clone carrying this T cell receptor beta chain came up once. Antigen: not known. The data were obtained in a study of T cell responses to AZD1222 COVID-19 vaccine. Study observations and caveats: Spike-specific TCR breadth and depth rose after two AZD1222 doses. Baseline serology detected seropositivity in only six AZD1222 recipients.

Second-dose intervals of approximately 4 or approximately 12 weeks were pooled. This table comes from immunoSEQ multiplex PCR, and its TCRdb copy is limited to in-frame clones, with some not included. This repertoire shows about 17,000 clones, about 80% found once; its top ten account for 14%. Trimming cost V 3 bases and J 8 bases, with 13 bases left between them. Per germline, CDR1 MDHEN and CDR2 SYDVKM. CDR3 length equals 13 residues. This material consisted of peripheral blood, taken 28 days after the second AZD1222 dose. The V call is TRBV28, the J call TRBJ1-1; the D gene is possibly TRBD1 (5 bases). This TCR was sampled from an adult who received the AZD1222 COVID-19 vaccine. The CDR3 loop is CASSFTGLPEAFF. In nucleotides, the CDR3 is TGTGCCAGCAGTTTCACGGGGCTACCCGAAGCTTTCTTT.